The table lists the clone carrying this TCR beta chain with many counts. Antigen: not known. This specimen belongs to a study of spatial heterogeneity in lung cancer. V lost 6 bases to trimming and J lost 6 bases, with 12 bases between them. CDR1 and CDR2 from the germline V gene are MNHEY and SMNVEV (reference sequence). CDR3 size: 13 residues. Whole-study findings and limits: Tracking of tumor mutation counts was seen in expanded intratumoral alpha and beta TCR counts.

TCRdb re-derived calls from the 5' RACE reads in MiXCR, one entry per CDR3 protein. The sample records roughly 9,000 distinct CDR3 sequences, less than 6% being singletons. Time point indicated: sample taken at primary tumor resection. The sample was lung tumor tissue, taken at surgery. The chain combines TRBV27 with TRBJ1-5; D is ambiguous. The TCR originated in a female donor with early-stage non-small cell lung cancer. The CDR3 loop reads CASSLASRQPQHF. As DNA, the CDR3 is TGTGCCAGCAGCCTGGCGTCGCGTCAGCCCCAGCATTTT.